Listed below are T cell receptor beta chains from one sample, sequenced in a study of blood T cells in healthy people across ages. TCRdb re-analysed the 5' RACE reads in MiXCR, keeping a single row per CDR3 protein. The data show 550,000 to 600,000 distinct CDR3 sequences, with 40% to 55% seen just once and around 24% held by the top ten. Material: blood. The receptor set was obtained from a man older than 75 in good health. CDR3s include the opening cysteine and the closing phenylalanine or tryptophan. Each record gives: D gene, V gene, J gene, clone size, CDR3 protein, CDR3 DNA. D genes are given only for firm matches. A row's size may be missing; if present it is once, few, many or a size class.

-	TRBV6-5	TRBJ2-7	few	CASSYGRLGYYEQYF	TGTGCCAGCAGTTACGGGCGTTTGGGATACTACGAGCAGTACTTC
-	TRBV6-1	TRBJ2-7	-	CASSGGGAVAEQYF	TGTGCCAGCAGTGGAGGAGGGGCGGTGGCCGAGCAGTACTTC
-	TRBV5-1	TRBJ2-2	-	CASSLLTGTNTGELFF	TGCGCCAGCAGCCTCCTGACAGGGACTAATACCGGGGAGCTGTTTTTT
-	TRBV5-6	TRBJ1-2	few	CASSPWPGDYGYTF	TGTGCCAGCAGCCCGTGGCCAGGGGACTATGGCTACACCTTC
-	TRBV4-2	TRBJ2-5	many	CASSQSPLETQYF	TGTGCCAGCAGCCAATCCCCTCTGGAGACCCAGTACTTC
-	TRBV28	TRBJ2-1	few	CASSLWTDSSNEQFF	TGTGCCAGCAGTTTATGGACCGATTCTAGCAATGAGCAGTTCTTC
-	TRBV7-9	TRBJ2-1	-	CASSQSLDGVNEQFF	TGTGCCAGCAGCCAGAGCCTTGATGGGGTCAATGAGCAGTTCTTC
TRBD1	TRBV29-1	TRBJ2-7	once	CSAGVDRATYEQYF	TGCAGCGCTGGGGTTGACAGGGCAACCTACGAGCAGTACTTC
-	TRBV12-5	TRBJ2-3	-	CASGLDGSTDTQYF	TGTGCTAGTGGTTTGGATGGGAGCACAGATACGCAGTATTTT
TRBD1	TRBV7-9	TRBJ1-4	-	CASSLGTGSYEKLFF	TGTGCCAGCAGCCTAGGGACAGGGAGTTATGAAAAACTGTTTTTT
-	TRBV6-2/TRBV6-3	TRBJ2-1	-	CASSPRALGAYNEQFF	TGTGCCAGCAGTCCCCGGGCACTAGGGGCCTACAATGAGCAGTTCTTC
TRBD1	TRBV20-1	TRBJ2-3	few	CSARRMGQSFTDTQYF	TGCAGTGCTAGGCGAATGGGACAGAGCTTCACAGATACGCAGTATTTT
TRBD1	TRBV2	TRBJ2-1	few	CASEWTGVIDEQFF	TGTGCCAGCGAATGGACAGGGGTAATCGATGAGCAGTTCTTC
-	TRBV7-9	TRBJ1-1	few	CASSLSGAGNTEAFF	TGTGCCAGCAGCCTTTCGGGGGCCGGGAACACTGAAGCTTTCTTT
TRBD2	TRBV4-3	TRBJ2-1	-	CASSQEGTSSYNEQFF	TGCGCCAGCAGCCAAGAAGGGACTAGCAGCTACAATGAGCAGTTCTTC
-	TRBV6-6	TRBJ1-5	many	CASGQGDQSNQPQHF	TGTGCCAGCGGTCAAGGGGATCAGAGCAATCAGCCCCAGCATTTT
-	TRBV12-3/TRBV12-4	TRBJ2-2	-	CASSGTLTGELFF	TGTGCCAGCAGTGGGACTTTGACCGGGGAGCTGTTTTTT
-	TRBV7-2	TRBJ2-1	-	CASSSTVGQFF	TGTGCCAGCAGTTCCACGGTGGGTCAGTTCTTC
-	TRBV7-9	TRBJ2-5	-	CASSLTTGTQETQYF	TGTGCCAGCAGCCTCACAACAGGGACCCAAGAGACCCAGTACTTC
-	TRBV27	TRBJ2-7	-	CASRRNREVGEQYF	TGTGCCAGCAGGCGGAACAGGGAAGTAGGCGAGCAGTACTTC
-	TRBV7-2	TRBJ2-3	-	CASSPPSGGSSTDTRYF	TGTGCCAGCAGCCCACCATCGGGCGGGTCTAGCACAGATACGCGGTATTTT
-	TRBV24-1	TRBJ1-2	-	CATSDEKDGYTF	TGTGCCACCAGTGATGAGAAAGATGGCTACACCTTC
TRBD1	TRBV7-2	TRBJ1-2	-	CASSRRTGGGYTF	TGTGCCAGCAGCCGACGGACAGGGGGTGGCTACACCTTC
TRBD1	TRBV15	TRBJ2-7	-	CATSGDRHYEQYF	TGTGCCACCAGCGGGGACAGACATTACGAGCAGTACTTC
TRBD1	TRBV4-2	TRBJ1-1	few	CASSQHPATGQGMNTEAFF	TGTGCCAGCAGCCAGCACCCCGCAACCGGACAGGGAATGAACACTGAAGCTTTCTTT
TRBD1	TRBV12-3/TRBV12-4	TRBJ2-1	-	CASSFGQGMNNEQFF	TGTGCCAGCAGTTTCGGACAGGGGATGAACAATGAGCAGTTCTTC
-	TRBV6-6	TRBJ2-6	many	CASSYEGSGANVLTF	TGTGCCAGCAGTTACGAGGGTTCTGGGGCCAACGTCCTGACTTTC
-	TRBV7-2	TRBJ2-3	-	CASSPDRSTDTQYF	TGTGCCAGCAGTCCCGACAGGAGCACAGATACGCAGTATTTT